Below, 31 T cell receptor beta chains from the same sample are listed, as sequenced in a study of OX40 agonist ivuxolimab in advanced cancers. Sequencing used immunoSEQ multiplex PCR; TCRdb keeps in-frame clones, though not all of them. Among 25,000 to 35,000 clones listed, about 85% were seen once. The source material was CD4+ or CD8+ T cells sorted from blood, sampled in a trial of the OX40 agonist ivuxolimab. The origin of the receptors is an adult with an advanced solid tumor such as melanoma, head and neck, liver or kidney cancer.

This clone was picked up one time. The chain links TRBV4-1 to TRBJ2-5; 10 positions match TRBD1. CDR3 length: 16 amino acids. CDR1 and CDR2 from the germline V gene are MGHRA and YSYEKL. The junction had 4 bases not matched to a gene; V was cut back by 2 bases and J by 1 base. Here the CDR3 DNA reads TGCGCCAGCAGCCAAAGCCGGGACAGGGGCCAAGAGACCCAGTACTTC. It translates to CASSQSRDRGQETQYF.

The sample holds one count of this clone. The chain couples TRBV7-3 to TRBJ2-3; D is unresolved. Trimming left V 5 bases short and J 2 bases short, with 14 bases between. The CDR3 is 15 residues long. Germline CDR1 and CDR2: SGHTA and FQGTGA. The CDR3 is CASSTFATSTDTQYF. Written as DNA, the CDR3 is TGTGCCAGCAGCACTTTCGCAACCTCCACAGATACGCAGTATTTT.

This chain joins TRBV27 and TRBJ1-2, with D possibly being TRBD1 (5 bases). The germline V gene encodes CDR1 MNHEY and CDR2 SMNVEV (reference sequence). The germline V and J ends were trimmed by 5 bases and 4 bases, with 11 bases remaining between them. The CDR3 consists of 13 residues. The CDR3 bases are TGTGCCAGCAGTCGCCAGGGAGGCTATGGCTACACCTTC. Its protein is CASSRQGGYGYTF.

This chain joins TRBV2 and TRBJ2-5, with D maybe TRBD2 (5 bases). The CDR3 has 12 residues. V was trimmed by 6 bases and J by 5 bases, leaving 10 bases between them. Per germline, CDR1 SNHLY and CDR2 FYNNEI. CDR3 coding DNA: TGTGCCAGCAGGCAGGAGGCGGAGACCCAGTACTTC. Translation: CASRQEAETQYF.

The rearrangement uses TRBV6-4 and TRBJ1-4, with 12 bases that match TRBD1. Germline V gene sequence: CDR1 MRHNA, CDR2 SNTAGT. This CDR3 spans 15 amino acids. Unmatched junction bases numbered 5, after V lost 5 bases and J lost 7 bases. CDR3 sequence: CASSPGTGGAEKLFF. Written as DNA, the CDR3 is TGTGCCAGCAGTCCCGGGACAGGGGGCGCTGAAAAACTGTTTTTT.

This clone was seen more than once but under ten times. The chain recombines TRBV28 with TRBJ2-7, with D tentatively TRBD1 (5 bases). CDR1 MDHEN and CDR2 SYDVKM come from the germline V gene. This CDR3 is built from 11 residues. Between the trimmed V and J ends, which lost 7 bases and 10 bases, there was a span of 14 bases. The CDR3 loop is CASTDTTDQYF. The CDR3 bases are TGTGCCAGCACGGACACCACCGACCAGTACTTC. The whole variable domain, remainder taken from reference TRBV28 and TRBJ2-7, is DVKVTQSSRYLVKRTGEKVFLECVQDMDHENMFWYRQDPGLGLRLIYFSYDVKMKEKGDIPEGYSVSREKKERFSLILESASTNQTSMYLCASTDTTDQYFGPGTRLTVT.

This chain joins TRBV27 and TRBJ1-1; weak D call: TRBD1 (5 bases). The germline V gene encodes CDR1 MNHEY and CDR2 SMNVEV (reference sequence). With 2 bases removed from V and 7 bases from J, the gap between germline ends came to 14 bases. The CDR3 is 14 residues long. The CDR3 sequence: CASSLQGLPSEAFF. CDR3 coding DNA: TGTGCCAGCAGTTTACAGGGACTCCCCAGTGAAGCTTTCTTT.

The V call is TRBV6-6, the J call TRBJ1-2; D might be TRBD1 (5 bases). Trimming left V 4 bases short and J 0 bases short, with 12 bases between. This CDR3 is 15 amino acids long. From germline, CDR1 is MNHNY and CDR2 SVGAGI (reference sequence). CDR3: CASSSEGLANYGYTF. CDR3 coding DNA: TGTGCCAGCAGTTCTGAGGGGCTAGCTAACTATGGCTACACCTTC.

This sequence joins TRBV11-2 and TRBJ2-7; D is possibly TRBD2 (5 bases). The CDR3 loop spans 17 amino acids. Germline V gene sequence: CDR1 SGHAT, CDR2 FQNNGV. Trimming removed 5 bases from V and 0 bases from J, with 20 bases in between. CDR3 region: CASSPPTAAVSSYEQYF. The CDR3 DNA reads TGTGCCAGCAGCCCCCCAACCGCAGCGGTGAGCTCCTACGAGCAGTACTTC.

The V gene is TRBV27, the J gene TRBJ1-3; possible D gene TRBD1, 5 bases. Germline lookup yields CDR1 MNHEY and CDR2 SMNVEV (reference sequence). The CDR3 loop spans 15 amino acids. Trimming stripped 0 bases from V and 3 bases from J, with 9 bases between. CDR3 in DNA: TGTGCCAGCAGTTTATCGTGGGGGTATGGAAACACCATATATTTT. Translating gives CASSLSWGYGNTIYF.

This clone appeared a single time. The chain combines TRBV28 with TRBJ2-7, with TRBD1 identical over 11 bases. Trimming took 5 bases from V and 4 from J; bases not matched to a gene: 7. CDR1 is MDHEN, CDR2 SYDVKM, per germline. This CDR3 contains 15 residues. CDR3 sequence reads: CASSVTGTGGYEQYF. CDR3 bases: TGTGCCAGCAGTGTCACCGGGACAGGGGGGTACGAGCAGTACTTC.

This clone was recorded a few times. The V gene is TRBV6-1, the J gene TRBJ2-7; 8 nucleotides line up with TRBD2. CDR1 is MNHNS and CDR2 is SASEGT in the germline V gene. The V gene end was trimmed by 1 base and the J gene end by 2 bases; junction bases not matched to a gene: 4. This CDR3 spans 15 amino acids. The CDR3 nucleotides are TGTGCCAGCAGTGAAGAAAGCGGGAGTGCCTACGAGCAGTACTTC. As protein: CASSEESGSAYEQYF.

The CDR3, as DNA: TGTGCCAGCACCGGGACAGGGGTCGATGAGCAGTTCTTC. Its protein product is CASTGTGVDEQFF. The chain recombines TRBV6-1 with TRBJ2-1, with 10 bases that match TRBD1. V was clipped by 7 bases and J by 8 bases; unmatched bases: 5. The CDR3 contains 13 residues. CDR1 is MNHNS and CDR2 is SASEGT in the germline V gene.

The chain has TRBV7-3 and TRBJ2-3; D is perhaps TRBD2 (6 bases). Germline lookup yields CDR1 SGHTA and CDR2 FQGTGA. The V and J ends lost 5 bases and 2 bases respectively, with 14 bases between them. The CDR3 is 15 amino acids. Here the CDR3 DNA reads TGTGCCAGCAGCCTGGGGCGGGACCTCACAGATACGCAGTATTTT. This gives the protein CASSLGRDLTDTQYF.

The rearrangement uses TRBV29-1 and TRBJ2-7, with 10 positions matching TRBD1. The CDR3 spans 17 residues. CDR1 and CDR2 from the germline V gene are SQVTM and ANQGSEA. The ends lost 6 bases at V and 4 bases at J; junction bases unmatched: 18. The CDR3 sequence: CSVRGTGVGGSPYEQYF. CDR3 coding DNA: TGCAGCGTAAGGGGGACAGGGGTGGGAGGCTCTCCATACGAGCAGTACTTC.

The V call is TRBV7-6, the J call TRBJ1-4, with D perhaps matching TRBD1 (5 bases). Trimming took 4 bases from V and 0 from J, leaving 9 bases between them. The CDR3 sequence is 15 residues long. In germline, CDR1 is SGHVS, CDR2 FNYEAQ. The CDR3 sequence: CASSSEGATNEKLFF. In DNA form, the CDR3 reads TGTGCCAGCAGCTCAGAAGGGGCAACTAATGAAAAACTGTTTTTT.

The V and J genes are TRBV28 and TRBJ1-1; tentatively, D is TRBD1 (5 bases). The CDR3 has 17 residues. Trimming pared 7 bases from V and 0 bases from J, leaving 21 bases between. The germline V gene has CDR1 MDHEN and CDR2 SYDVKM. The CDR3 nucleotides are TGTGCCAGCAAAATATTTGGGGCGGACCGGCTGAACACTGAAGCTTTCTTT. It is translated as CASKIFGADRLNTEAFF.

The rearrangement uses TRBV30 and TRBJ2-3, with D perhaps matching TRBD1 or TRBD2 (5 bases each). This CDR3 region has 15 residues. The ends were cut back, 5 bases at V and 0 bases at J, with 15 bases in the middle. Per germline, CDR1 GTSNPN and CDR2 SVGIG (reference sequence). CDR3 protein: CAWGLWDLSTDTQYF. In DNA, the CDR3 is TGTGCCTGGGGGCTATGGGACCTTAGCACAGATACGCAGTATTTT. The full variable domain, its missing parts supplied by reference TRBV30 and TRBJ2-3, is SQTIHQWPATLVQPVGSPLSLECTVEGTSNPNLYWYRQAAGRGLQLLFYSVGIGQISSEVPQNLSASRPQDRQFILSSKKLLLSDSGFYLCAWGLWDLSTDTQYFGPGTRLTVL.

A few counts support this clone. The chain combines TRBV6-4 with TRBJ1-2, with D possibly matching TRBD1 (5 bases). Trimming removed 5 bases from V and 5 bases from J, with 9 bases in between. Germline values: CDR1 MRHNA, CDR2 SNTAGT. There are 12 residues in the CDR3. CDR3 sequence reads: CASSRDGYGYTF. CDR3 nucleotides: TGTGCCAGCAGTCGGGACGGATATGGCTACACCTTC.

The gene calls are TRBV7-2 and TRBJ1-1; the D is unclear. Trimming cost V 5 bases and J 5 bases, with 12 bases left between them. This CDR3 is 13 amino acids long. Germline CDR1 reads SGHTA; CDR2 reads FQGNSA. CDR3 region: CASSPIAGTEAFF. In DNA, the CDR3 is TGTGCCAGCAGCCCAATCGCGGGGACTGAAGCTTTCTTT.

The chain employs TRBV29-1 and TRBJ2-3; D gene ambiguous. Trimming cost V 5 bases and J 2 bases, with 11 bases left between them. The germline CDR1 and CDR2 sequences are SQVTM and ANQGSEA. The CDR3 covers 13 residues. CDR3 DNA sequence: TGCAGCGTTCTCCCCGCCTTCACAGATACGCAGTATTTT. Protein sequence: CSVLPAFTDTQYF.

This chain connects TRBV9 to TRBJ2-1; D is perhaps TRBD1 (6 bases). The CDR3 is 14 residues long. V was clipped by 0 bases and J by 3 bases, with 7 bases between them. CDR1 and CDR2 from the germline V gene are SGDLS and YYNGEE. The CDR3 DNA is TGTGCCAGCAGCGTAGGGGGGCTCTACAATGAGCAGTTCTTC. It yields the protein CASSVGGLYNEQFF.

The chain has TRBV7-9 and TRBJ1-2; 8 nucleotides match TRBD1. This CDR3 comprises 14 residues. Germline V gene data show CDR1 as SEHNR and CDR2 as FQNEAQ (reference sequence). V dropped 5 bases and J dropped 4; count of bases not matched to a gene: 6. The chain's CDR3 is CASSEAGTGYGYTF. The CDR3 region has the DNA TGTGCCAGCAGCGAGGCCGGGACAGGCTATGGCTACACCTTC.

V gene TRBV6-1 combines with J gene TRBJ1-2; 9 bases are shared with TRBD1. Germline CDR1 MNHNS, CDR2 SASEGT. V shed 1 base and J 8 bases; nucleotides not matched to a gene: 8. The CDR3 runs to 15 residues. This CDR3 reads CASSEDEGQGEGYTF. The CDR3 nucleotides are TGTGCCAGCAGTGAAGATGAGGGACAGGGAGAAGGCTACACCTTC.

The chain joins TRBV27 to TRBJ2-3; D unclear. Trimming removed 5 bases from V and 0 bases from J, with 6 bases in between. Per the germline V gene, CDR1 is MNHEY and CDR2 is SMNVEV (reference sequence). CDR3 size: 13 residues. In DNA, the CDR3 is TGTGCCAGCAGTCCCAGCAGCACAGATACGCAGTATTTT. Protein: CASSPSSTDTQYF.

J is TRBJ2-1 and V is TRBV28; TRBD2 matches at 11 bases. Unmatched junction bases numbered 5, after V lost 7 bases and J lost 9 bases. CDR1 and CDR2 from the germline V gene are MDHEN and SYDVKM. CDR3 length: 13 residues. The CDR3 sequence is CASTFGLAGEQFF. DNA of the CDR3: TGTGCCAGCACTTTCGGACTAGCGGGTGAGCAGTTCTTC.

V usage is TRBV19 and J usage is TRBJ2-1; 9 bases are shared with TRBD2. The ends lost 1 base at V and 10 bases at J; junction bases unmatched: 5. This CDR3 has 14 residues. In germline, CDR1 is LNHDA, CDR2 SQIVND (reference sequence). DNA of the CDR3: TGTGCCAGTAGTATAGCGGGACTAGCCCCCGAGCAGTTCTTC. It specifies CASSIAGLAPEQFF.

The sample holds one count of this clone. The chain carries TRBV28 and TRBJ1-2, with 9 bases lining up with TRBD1. The V gene end was trimmed by 4 bases and the J gene end by 8 bases; junction bases not matched to a gene: 8. In germline, CDR1 is MDHEN, CDR2 SYDVKM. This CDR3 spans 14 amino acids. In nucleotides, the CDR3 is TGTGCCAGCAGTTCGTTTACCGGGACAGGGGGCTACACCTTC. It specifies CASSSFTGTGGYTF.

The rearrangement joins TRBV7-9 to TRBJ2-3; D gene unclear. CDR1 and CDR2 from the germline V gene are SEHNR and FQNEAQ (reference sequence). CDR3 length: 14 residues. Between the trimmed V and J ends, which lost 3 bases and 5 bases, there was a span of 12 bases. The CDR3 DNA reads TGTGCCAGCAGCTTGGATCTAAATGTAGATACGCAGTATTTT. Translating gives CASSLDLNVDTQYF.

This clone is a singleton in its sample. The chain is built from TRBV16 and TRBJ2-1; TRBD1 matches at 9 bases. Trimming cost V 4 bases and J 7 bases; bases outside gene matches: 5. Germline V gene data show CDR1 as KGHSY and CDR2 as FQNENV. The CDR3 is 14 amino acids. The CDR3 DNA is TGTGCCAGCAGCCTTACCGGGACAGGGAATGAGCAGTTCTTC. It is translated as CASSLTGTGNEQFF.

This rearrangement joins TRBV28 to TRBJ2-7, with 7 bases lining up with TRBD1. Germline V gene lookup returns CDR1 MDHEN and CDR2 SYDVKM. The CDR3 is 13 residues long. J was trimmed by 3 bases and V by 3 bases; bases with no gene match: 2. CDR3: CASSLGQFYEQYF. DNA for the CDR3: TGTGCCAGCAGTTTGGGACAGTTCTACGAGCAGTACTTC. Combining the CDR3 with reference TRBV28 and TRBJ2-7 gives the whole variable domain DVKVTQSSRYLVKRTGEKVFLECVQDMDHENMFWYRQDPGLGLRLIYFSYDVKMKEKGDIPEGYSVSREKKERFSLILESASTNQTSMYLCASSLGQFYEQYFGPGTRLTVT.